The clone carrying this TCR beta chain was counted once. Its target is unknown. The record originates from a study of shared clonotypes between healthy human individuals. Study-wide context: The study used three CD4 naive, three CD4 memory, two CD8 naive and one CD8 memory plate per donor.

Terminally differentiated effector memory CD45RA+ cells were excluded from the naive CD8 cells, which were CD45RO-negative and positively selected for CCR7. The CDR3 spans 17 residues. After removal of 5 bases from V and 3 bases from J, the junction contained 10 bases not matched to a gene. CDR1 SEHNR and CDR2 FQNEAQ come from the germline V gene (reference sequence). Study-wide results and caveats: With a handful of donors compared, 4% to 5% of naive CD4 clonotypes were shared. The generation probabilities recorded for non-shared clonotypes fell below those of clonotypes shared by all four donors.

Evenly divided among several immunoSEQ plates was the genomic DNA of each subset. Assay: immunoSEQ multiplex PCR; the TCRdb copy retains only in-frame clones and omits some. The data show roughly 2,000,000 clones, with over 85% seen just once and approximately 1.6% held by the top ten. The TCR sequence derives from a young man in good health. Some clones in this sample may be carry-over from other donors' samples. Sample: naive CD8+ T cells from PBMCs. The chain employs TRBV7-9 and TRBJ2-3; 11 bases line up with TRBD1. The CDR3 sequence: CASSTRDRGNDTDTQYF. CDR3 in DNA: TGTGCCAGCAGCACCCGGGACAGGGGGAATGATACAGATACGCAGTATTTT. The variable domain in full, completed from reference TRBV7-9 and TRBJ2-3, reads DTGVSQNPRHKITKRGQNVTFRCDPISEHNRLYWYRQTLGQGPEFLTYFQNEAQLEKSRLLSDRFSAERPKGSFSTLEIQRTEQGDSAMYLCASSTRDRGNDTDTQYFGPGTRLTVL.